This entry features one T cell receptor (beta chain) sequence. The sample comes from a study of shared T cell receptors in the human thymus. Method: immunoSEQ multiplex PCR; TCRdb's copy keeps in-frame clones and lacks some. The sample includes about 660,000 clones, 88% of them seen just once. This sample was also put to use in a study of human thymus T cells. From that paper: Donation came from healthy Finnish infants having corrective surgery for congenital heart defects. Gene usage (both V and J) appeared biased in thymic and blood repertoires.

The sample comprised thymocytes. This receptor was identified in a boy under two years old with a congenital heart defect.

CDR3 region: CASGRWDTQYF. The CDR3 DNA sequence: TGTGCCAGCGGGAGGTGGGATACGCAGTATTTT. This chain links TRBV2 with TRBJ2-3; D may be TRBD2 (6 bases). This CDR3 is 11 amino acids long. The V end was cut by 8 bases, the J end by 6 bases, with 9 bases between. Looked up from germline, CDR1 is SNHLY and CDR2 is FYNNEI.